A single sample is the source of the 30 T cell receptor beta chains below, sequenced in a study of cytomegalovirus exposure and HLA in healthy donors. Primers included in the PCR were 60 Vbeta and 13 Jbeta primers. Using immunoSEQ multiplex PCR, the repertoire was profiled, and TCRdb retains in-frame clones only, with some absent. The sample contains some 180,000 clones, about 10% of which appear only once. The specimen was PBMCs. The receptors stem from a woman younger than 45 in good health and CMV-seropositive.

V and J are TRBV19 and TRBJ2-7; D is uncertain. V lost 4 bases and J 3 bases, leaving 10 bases between the germline ends. This CDR3 spans 13 amino acids. Germline V gene lookup returns CDR1 LNHDA and CDR2 SQIVND (reference sequence). Here the CDR3 DNA reads TGTGCCAGTAGTAATAGCCCGAACTACGAGCAGTACTTC. This sequence encodes CASSNSPNYEQYF.

This clone has just a few counts. The rearrangement links TRBV5-8 to TRBJ2-2; possible D gene TRBD1, 6 bases. There are 16 residues in the CDR3. Per the germline V gene, CDR1 is SGHTS and CDR2 is YDEGEE. V was trimmed by 1 base and J by 0 bases, leaving 10 bases between them. The DNA for the CDR3 is TGTGCCAGCAGCTTGCACAGGGCTACGAACACCGGGGAGCTGTTTTTT. Amino acids: CASSLHRATNTGELFF.

This clone was observed a handful of times. V gene TRBV11-2 combines with J gene TRBJ2-3; D may be TRBD2 (5 bases). The germline gives CDR1 SGHAT, CDR2 FQNNGV. This CDR3 contains 13 residues. Trimming pared 0 bases from V and 6 bases from J, leaving 7 bases between. DNA of the CDR3: TGTGCCAGCAGCTTAGATTTAGCGGATACGCAGTATTTT. Translated, it gives CASSLDLADTQYF.

The sample holds a few counts of this clone. The chain is built from TRBV7-2 and TRBJ2-7, with D possibly being TRBD2 (6 bases). Trimming removed 3 bases at V and 0 bases at J, with 9 bases between. CDR1 and CDR2 from the germline V gene are SGHTA and FQGNSA. This CDR3 has 14 residues. CDR3 nucleotides: TGTGCCAGCAGCTTCGCGGGACGCTCCTACGAGCAGTACTTC. The encoded protein is CASSFAGRSYEQYF. The whole variable domain, filled in from reference TRBV7-2 and TRBJ2-7, reads GAGVSQSPSNKVTEKGKDVELRCDPISGHTALYWYRQSLGQGLEFLIYFQGNSAPDKSGLPSDRFSAERTGGSVSTLTIQRTQQEDSAVYLCASSFAGRSYEQYFGPGTRLTVT.

The rearrangement joins TRBV6-6 to TRBJ2-2, with TRBD2 matching over 7 bases. CDR3 size: 15 residues. The V segment lost 8 bases and the J segment 4 bases; nucleotides outside the gene matches: 10. Germline CDR1 and CDR2: MNHNY and SVGAGI (reference sequence). The CDR3, as DNA: TGTGCCAGCGACTCGAGACTAGCCTTCACCGGGGAGCTGTTTTTT. Encoded protein: CASDSRLAFTGELFF.

The chain recombines TRBV28 with TRBJ1-2, with D perhaps matching TRBD1 (5 bases). V was cut by 2 bases and J by 8 bases, with 15 bases left in between. The CDR3 length is 14 residues. CDR1 is MDHEN and CDR2 is SYDVKM in the germline V gene. CDR3 residues: CASSLRGIRYGYTF. The CDR3 coding sequence is TGTGCCAGCAGTTTAAGGGGAATCCGGTACGGCTACACCTTC.

V usage is TRBV19 and J usage is TRBJ2-7; 10 positions agree with TRBD2. Trimming cost V 6 bases and J 5 bases; bases outside gene matches: 7. This CDR3 has 14 residues. The V gene's germline CDR1 is LNHDA and CDR2 SQIVND (reference sequence). The CDR3 sequence: CASRAGLAVDEQYF. As DNA, the CDR3 is TGTGCCAGTAGGGCTGGACTAGCGGTCGACGAGCAGTACTTC.

The V gene is TRBV15, the J gene TRBJ1-5; possibly TRBD1 for D (5 bases). Trimming removed 1 base at V and 3 bases at J, with 10 bases between. The CDR3 extends over 15 amino acids. Germline V CDR1 and CDR2: LNHNV, YYDKDF (reference sequence). CDR3 DNA sequence: TGTGCCACCAGCAGAGGGGGTGGGGCCAATCAGCCCCAGCATTTT. This sequence encodes CATSRGGGANQPQHF.

This clone has more than one count but fewer than ten. V is TRBV25-1 and J is TRBJ2-3; 9 bases map to TRBD2. Germline V gives CDR1 MGHDK, CDR2 SYGVNS. The CDR3 has 16 residues. Germline trimming cut 0 bases from V and 4 bases from J; bases unmatched to any gene: 5. In DNA, the CDR3 is TGTGCCAGCAGTGAATACGGGACTAGCTCATCAGATACGCAGTATTTT. Translation gives CASSEYGTSSSDTQYF.

V usage is TRBV5-3 and J usage is TRBJ2-7; tentative D call: TRBD2 (5 bases). TRBV5-3 counts as an open reading frame of uncertain function. The CDR3 extends over 16 amino acids. Trimming left V 0 bases short and J 0 bases short, with 13 bases between. This CDR3 is CARSLALAGNSYEQYF. The CDR3 DNA reads TGTGCCAGAAGCTTGGCTCTGGCCGGGAACTCCTACGAGCAGTACTTC.

This clone has just a few counts. V usage is TRBV4-1 and J usage is TRBJ2-5; D is unresolved. V shed 1 base and J shed 5 bases, with 8 bases lying between them. Germline CDR1 reads MGHRA; CDR2 reads YSYEKL. The CDR3 spans 13 residues. The CDR3 is CASSQVYGETQYF. In nucleotides, the CDR3 is TGCGCCAGCAGCCAAGTTTACGGGGAGACCCAGTACTTC.

This clone occurred a few times. The rearrangement links TRBV27 to TRBJ1-5; D is unclear. V shed 5 bases and J shed 3 bases, with 14 bases lying between them. The length of the CDR3 is 15 residues. Germline lookup yields CDR1 MNHEY and CDR2 SMNVEV (reference sequence). This CDR3 is CASSPWAEYNQPQHF. The CDR3 nucleotides are TGTGCCAGCAGTCCCTGGGCCGAATACAATCAGCCCCAGCATTTT.

This chain joins TRBV11-2 and TRBJ2-5, with 7 bases that match TRBD2. This CDR3 contains 14 residues. V shed 3 bases, J shed 8 bases, and the junction held 9 bases outside the gene matches. Looked up from germline, CDR1 is SGHAT and CDR2 is FQNNGV. CDR3 sequence reads: CASSFGAGLPTQYF. DNA of the CDR3: TGTGCCAGCAGCTTTGGCGCGGGACTACCCACCCAGTACTTC.

In this sample, this clone turned up a few times. The V and J genes are TRBV4-2 and TRBJ2-2; D might be TRBD1 (5 bases). Trimming pared 1 base from V and 1 base from J, leaving 10 bases between. CDR1 is LGHNA and CDR2 is YNFKEQ in the germline V gene. The CDR3 is made up of 16 amino acids. This CDR3 is CASSQVLGENTGELFF. In DNA, the CDR3 is TGTGCCAGCAGCCAAGTTCTAGGGGAGAACACCGGGGAGCTGTTTTTT.

The CDR3 sequence: CASAGGTSGFYEQYF. The CDR3 DNA is TGCGCCAGCGCGGGGGGAACTAGCGGCTTCTACGAGCAGTACTTC. The rearrangement joins TRBV4-1 to TRBJ2-7, with 8 bases fitting TRBD2. This CDR3 is built from 15 residues. With 8 bases clipped from V and 3 bases from J, the junction kept 12 bases outside the gene matches. CDR1 and CDR2 (germline): MGHRA, YSYEKL.

This clone was detected a few times. The gene calls are TRBV2 and TRBJ2-2, with 8 bases matching TRBD2. CDR1 SNHLY and CDR2 FYNNEI come from the germline V gene. The CDR3 consists of 17 residues. V was clipped by 0 bases and J by 4 bases; unmatched bases: 7. The CDR3 DNA reads TGTGCCAGCAGTGAAGCCCGAAGCGGGAGTTTCACCGGGGAGCTGTTTTTT. Protein sequence: CASSEARSGSFTGELFF.

In this sample, this clone turned up a few times. The chain links TRBV13 to TRBJ1-5; D is uncertain. Per germline, CDR1 PRHDT and CDR2 FYEKMQ (reference sequence). The length of the CDR3 is 14 residues. Trimming pared 4 bases from V and 3 bases from J, leaving 10 bases between. The CDR3 nucleotides read TGTGCCAGCAGCTCCAGGAAGCTCAATCAGCCCCAGCATTTT. It is translated as CASSSRKLNQPQHF.

This clone was seen a few times. The V gene is TRBV30, the J gene TRBJ1-1; D remains ambiguous. This CDR3 contains 9 residues. Looked up from germline, CDR1 is GTSNPN and CDR2 is SVGIG (reference sequence). V lost 7 bases, J lost 3 bases, and 3 bases lay in between. The CDR3: CASDTEAFF. DNA of the CDR3: TGTGCCTCAGACACTGAAGCTTTCTTT.

The rearrangement joins TRBV23-1 to TRBJ2-5, with D tentatively TRBD2 (5 bases). TRBV23-1 is assigned to the ORF class and has an uncertain function. This CDR3 has 14 residues. Trimming shortened V by 11 bases and J by 2 bases, and 18 bases separated the two germline ends. CDR3 bases: TGCGCCTACAGCCGGTTTTCGGGGCAAGAGACCCAGTACTTC. Translating gives CAYSRFSGQETQYF.

This clone was detected a few times. The rearrangement uses TRBV25-1 and TRBJ1-2, with 7 bases that match TRBD1. CDR3 length: 14 residues. V lost 4 bases and J lost 2; bases outside the gene matches: 4. From germline, CDR1 is MGHDK and CDR2 SYGVNS. CDR3 residues: CASSVTGTNYGYTF. The CDR3 coding sequence is TGTGCCAGCAGTGTGACAGGGACAAACTATGGCTACACCTTC.

This chain uses TRBV6-6 with TRBJ2-7; tentatively, D is TRBD2 (6 bases). Germline V gene data show CDR1 as MNHNY and CDR2 as SVGAGI (reference sequence). This CDR3 region has 15 residues. Trimming stripped 6 bases from V and 2 bases from J, with 17 bases between. For the CDR3, the DNA is TGTGCCAGCAGGGGGGGAGAACGTCATCCCTACGAGCAGTACTTC. Protein: CASRGGERHPYEQYF.

CDR3 sequence reads: CASSVPGLAGPRTQYF. The DNA for the CDR3 is TGTGCCAGCAGCGTACCGGGACTAGCGGGCCCCAGGACCCAGTACTTC. This rearrangement joins TRBV7-2 to TRBJ2-5; 12 bases align to TRBD2. Germline CDR1 reads SGHTA; CDR2 reads FQGNSA. This CDR3 is built from 16 residues. Trimming at V came to 5 bases and at J to 7 bases, leaving 11 bases not matched to a gene.

This chain joins TRBV27 and TRBJ2-5; the match to TRBD1 covers 8 bases. V dropped 6 bases and J dropped 4; count of bases not matched to a gene: 4. CDR3 length: 13 amino acids. Per the germline V gene, CDR1 is MNHEY and CDR2 is SMNVEV (reference sequence). This CDR3 reads CASRPQGGETQYF. The DNA of the CDR3 is TGTGCCAGCAGACCACAGGGGGGAGAGACCCAGTACTTC.

This clone was seen a few times. This chain joins TRBV6-5 and TRBJ2-7, with D perhaps TRBD2 (6 bases). V shed 6 bases and J shed 0 bases, with 15 bases lying between them. The length of the CDR3 is 15 residues. Germline CDR1 reads MNHEY; CDR2 reads SVGAGI. CDR3 sequence (DNA): TGTGCCAGCAGCCCTTCGGAGGGGCCCTCCTACGAGCAGTACTTC. Residues: CASSPSEGPSYEQYF.

The chain recombines TRBV5-6 with TRBJ2-1; D not resolved. V was shortened by 3 bases and J by 10 bases, with 11 bases between the two germline ends. Per germline, CDR1 SGHDT and CDR2 YYEEEE. The CDR3 contains 12 residues. This chain's CDR3 is CASSSPGWEQFF. Here the CDR3 DNA reads TGTGCCAGCAGCTCCCCGGGTTGGGAGCAGTTCTTC. Combining the CDR3 with reference TRBV5-6 and TRBJ2-1 gives the whole variable domain DAGVTQSPTHLIKTRGQQVTLRCSPKSGHDTVSWYQQALGQGPQFIFQYYEEEERQRGNFPDRFSGHQFPNYSSELNVNALLLGDSALYLCASSSPGWEQFFGPGTRLTVL.

There are a few counts of this clone. This chain connects TRBV7-2 to TRBJ1-3; D call uncertain. The CDR3 totals 14 residues. V lost 2 bases to trimming and J lost 0 bases, with 5 bases between them. Germline CDR1 SGHTA, CDR2 FQGNSA. DNA of the CDR3: TGTGCCAGCAGCTTACTTGTCTCTGGAAACACCATATATTTT. It translates to CASSLLVSGNTIYF.

This clone turned up a few times. V is TRBV4-1 and J is TRBJ2-5; tentatively, D is TRBD2 (7 bases). This CDR3 has 16 amino acids. Trimming took 1 base from V and 5 from J, leaving 17 bases between them. Germline CDR1 and CDR2: MGHRA and YSYEKL. The chain's CDR3 is CASSQVYGGLEETQYF. The CDR3 coding sequence is TGCGCCAGCAGCCAAGTTTACGGGGGGCTTGAGGAGACCCAGTACTTC.

The chain couples TRBV13 to TRBJ2-7; D possibly corresponds to TRBD1 (5 bases). Deletions cut 0 bases from V and 4 bases from J, with 13 bases between. The CDR3 runs 15 residues. Germline V CDR1 and CDR2: PRHDT, FYEKMQ (reference sequence). The DNA for the CDR3 is TGTGCCAGCAGCTTAGGCCTCGACAGCCGTTACGAGCAGTACTTC. Encoded protein: CASSLGLDSRYEQYF.

This clone has a handful of counts. The chain couples TRBV27 to TRBJ2-3, with TRBD2 matching over 12 bases. V gave up 8 bases and J gave up 2 bases; unmatched junction bases: 17. Germline lookup yields CDR1 MNHEY and CDR2 SMNVEV (reference sequence). The CDR3 spans 19 residues. The CDR3 region is CASHLLAGGPKPNTDTQYF. CDR3 sequence (DNA): TGTGCCAGCCACCTACTAGCGGGAGGACCCAAGCCAAACACAGATACGCAGTATTTT.

CDR3 residues: CASSLGQSTGELFF. CDR3 bases: TGCGCCAGCAGCTTGGGACAGTCAACCGGGGAGCTGTTTTTT. This chain links TRBV5-1 with TRBJ2-2; TRBD1 might be the D (5 bases). With 0 bases removed from V and 5 bases from J, the gap between germline ends came to 8 bases. There are 14 residues in the CDR3. The V gene's germline CDR1 is SGHRS and CDR2 YFSETQ.